This T cell receptor (beta chain) is from a study of blood T cell repertoires in COVID-19. Turning to the study itself: T cells, B-cell-depleted T cells, or PBMCs supplied cDNA or gDNA.

This CDR3 spans 15 amino acids. Germline lookup yields CDR1 MGHRA and CDR2 YSYEKL. Unmatched junction bases numbered 5, after V lost 4 bases and J lost 5 bases. Some clones are missing from TCRdb's copy, which holds only in-frame ones; the method was immunoSEQ multiplex PCR. The table has tens of thousands of clones, around 90% seen once. Seattle patients were enrolled while actively infected and followed longitudinally. The gene calls are TRBV4-1 and TRBJ2-2; TRBD1 agrees at 9 bases. The specimen was peripheral blood. The TCR was taken from a man between 18 and 29 years old with COVID-19, enrolled during active disease. This CDR3 reads CASSPGQGVTGELFF. Here the CDR3 DNA reads TGCGCCAGCAGCCCGGGACAGGGAGTTACCGGGGAGCTGTTTTTT.